A single sample is the source of the 14 T cell receptor beta chains below, sequenced in a study of Ad26.COV2.S vaccination and SARS-CoV-2 variants. Sequencing was performed with immunoSEQ multiplex PCR; in TCRdb, only in-frame clones are kept and a portion is missing. The sample shows hundreds of thousands of clones, 87% of them seen only once. Treatment described: around 19 received Ad26.COV2.S at low or high dose, single or two shots; several received placebo; per-sample allocation not given. The study sampled participants on day 63 after the first vaccine or placebo injection. This specimen consisted of peripheral blood, obtained in a trial of Ad26.COV2.S vaccine versus placebo. Every receptor here comes from a person aged 18-60 years who received the Ad26.COV2.S COVID-19 vaccine or a placebo.

The V gene is TRBV6-5, the J gene TRBJ2-2; 8 bases map to TRBD1. Germline V gives CDR1 MNHEY, CDR2 SVGAGI. The CDR3 is 14 residues long. V trimming: 7 bases; J trimming: 4 bases; junction bases outside the gene matches: 5. CDR3 residues: CASTTGGSTGELFF. CDR3 in DNA: TGTGCCAGCACTACAGGGGGTAGCACCGGGGAGCTGTTTTTT.

The gene calls are TRBV11-2 and TRBJ1-1; D call uncertain. The V end lost 1 base, the J end lost 0 bases, and 15 bases lay between the germline ends. CDR3 length: 17 amino acids. The germline V gene has CDR1 SGHAT and CDR2 FQNNGV. DNA of the CDR3: TGTGCCAGCAGCTTAGGGACCTCCGCGAACATGAACACTGAAGCTTTCTTT. The encoded protein is CASSLGTSANMNTEAFF.

The chain carries TRBV7-7 and TRBJ2-5; possible D gene TRBD2, 5 bases. This CDR3 contains 15 residues. V lost 5 bases and J 4 bases, leaving 17 bases between the germline ends. Germline values: CDR1 SSHAT, CDR2 FNYEAQ (reference sequence). This chain's CDR3 is CASSPRHIRGETQYF. In DNA, the CDR3 is TGTGCCAGCAGCCCGAGACACATACGGGGAGAGACCCAGTACTTC.

The chain uses TRBV5-4 and TRBJ2-2; D might be TRBD2 (6 bases). From germline, CDR1 is SGHNT and CDR2 YYREEE (reference sequence). Trimming left V 0 bases short and J 3 bases short, with 9 bases between. The CDR3 has 15 residues. The CDR3 coding sequence is TGTGCCAGCAGCTTGGGAGGAGGGTACACCGGGGAGCTGTTTTTT. Its protein is CASSLGGGYTGELFF.

The rearrangement links TRBV19 to TRBJ1-1; D unclear. V lost 5 bases and J 1 base, leaving 14 bases between the germline ends. The CDR3 runs 15 residues. The germline V gene has CDR1 LNHDA and CDR2 SQIVND (reference sequence). CDR3 amino acids: CASSPQFMGNTEAFF. DNA for the CDR3: TGTGCCAGTAGTCCCCAGTTCATGGGGAACACTGAAGCTTTCTTT.

The CDR3 spells CASSGDPASRNIQYF. The CDR3 coding sequence is TGTGCCAGCAGCGGGGACCCCGCCTCGAGAAACATTCAGTACTTC. The chain employs TRBV5-4 and TRBJ2-4, with D perhaps being TRBD1 or TRBD2 (5 bases each). CDR1 and CDR2 from the germline V gene are SGHNT and YYREEE (reference sequence). The CDR3 totals 15 residues. V shed 4 bases and J shed 6 bases, with 17 bases lying between them.

J is TRBJ2-2 and V is TRBV9; 12 bases agree with TRBD1. After removal of 3 bases from V and 5 bases from J, the junction contained 5 bases not matched to a gene. The CDR3 consists of 16 residues. Per the germline V gene, CDR1 is SGDLS and CDR2 is YYNGEE. The CDR3 sequence: CASSARDRGRTGELFF. The CDR3 DNA follows: TGTGCCAGCAGCGCCCGGGACAGGGGGCGAACCGGGGAGCTGTTTTTT.

The rearrangement links TRBV19 to TRBJ1-2; 7 bases match TRBD1. The V and J ends lost 3 bases and 8 bases, in that order; junction bases with no gene match: 9. Per the germline V gene, CDR1 is LNHDA and CDR2 is SQIVND (reference sequence). The length of the CDR3 is 14 residues. The CDR3 DNA reads as TGTGCCAGTAGTATCGGACAGGCTATAGGAGGCTACACCTTC. As protein: CASSIGQAIGGYTF.

This rearrangement joins TRBV30 to TRBJ1-2; TRBD1 matches at 7 bases. CDR3 length: 13 amino acids. The germline V gene has CDR1 GTSNPN and CDR2 SVGIG (reference sequence). With 8 bases clipped from V and 6 bases from J, the junction kept 12 bases outside the gene matches. This CDR3 reads CAKRQGLGNGYTF. The CDR3 nucleotides are TGTGCCAAAAGACAGGGATTAGGGAATGGCTACACCTTC.

The rearrangement links TRBV3-1 (or the pseudogene TRBV3-2) to TRBJ1-3; 9 bases are shared with TRBD1. V gave up 6 bases and J gave up 8 bases; unmatched junction bases: 8. The CDR3 has 14 amino acids. Germline CDR1 LGHDT, CDR2 YNNKEL (reference sequence). CDR3 in DNA: TGTGCCAGCAGACCCGACAGGGGGTTACACACCATATATTTT. This encodes CASRPDRGLHTIYF.

The CDR3 nucleotides read TGCGCCAGCAGCCAATGGCCGGGGGCGAAAAATTCACCCCTCCACTTT. It yields the protein CASSQWPGAKNSPLHF. The chain links TRBV4-1 to TRBJ1-6; D may be TRBD1 (6 bases). The CDR3 extends over 16 amino acids. The germline V and J ends were trimmed by 2 bases and 7 bases, with 15 bases remaining between them. CDR1 is MGHRA, CDR2 YSYEKL, per germline.

This chain uses TRBV7-8 with TRBJ1-6; D gene unclear. V was cut by 0 bases and J by 9 bases, with 9 bases left in between. Germline CDR1 and CDR2: SGHVS and FQNEAQ. This CDR3 is built from 14 residues. The CDR3 DNA reads TGTGCCAGCAGCTTAGCGAACTATGGTTCACCCCTCCACTTT. Its protein is CASSLANYGSPLHF.

The chain uses TRBV30 and TRBJ1-2; TRBD1 might be the D (5 bases). V dropped 5 bases and J dropped 4 bases, with 14 bases sitting between them. The CDR3 runs 13 residues. In germline, CDR1 is GTSNPN, CDR2 SVGIG (reference sequence). As DNA, the CDR3 is TGTGCCTGGTCAAGGGGCTTGAGCTATGGCTACACCTTC. Protein product: CAWSRGLSYGYTF.

V is TRBV19 and J is TRBJ2-5; 8 bases are a match to TRBD2. Unmatched junction bases numbered 12, after V lost 5 bases and J lost 4 bases. The germline V gene encodes CDR1 LNHDA and CDR2 SQIVND (reference sequence). This CDR3 comprises 16 residues. CDR3 in amino acids: CASSAPRGANRETQYF. The CDR3 region has the DNA TGTGCCAGTAGTGCCCCGCGGGGGGCGAATAGAGAGACCCAGTACTTC.